These T cell receptor beta chains were read from a single sample in a study of T cells expressing NK-cell markers. TCRdb reprocessed the 5' RACE reads and reports one entry per CDR3 protein, with no DNA. The sample data list more than 120,000 distinct CDR3 sequences. Sequenced sample: blood T cells: a sorted CD56 or NKG2C T cell subset, CD4+ or CD8+ T cells, or bulk PBMC T cells (not recorded which). The receptor set was obtained from a man in his late teens or twenties in good health. CDR3s include the opening cysteine and the closing phenylalanine or tryptophan.

>TRBV9|TRBJ1-2
CASSGWGTNYGYTF
>TRBV5-1|TRBJ2-1
CASSLAVGDRALNEQFF
>TRBV7-6|TRBJ2-6
CASSYNPASLKDVLTF
>TRBV6-1|TRBJ2-7
CATRPRGQEAYEQYF
>TRBV6-1|TRBJ1-1
CASSHPGQGAEYTEAFF
>TRBV13|TRBJ2-3
CASSYGSGSGTDTQYF
>TRBV18|TRBJ2-3
CASSQAGASTDTQYF
>TRBV11-1|TRBJ2-2
CASSNYGTDKLRPGELFF
>TRBV20-1|TRBJ2-3
CSARDLQGPDTQYF
>TRBV5-1|TRBJ2-1
CASSPGTTLSYNEQFF
>TRBV28|TRBJ2-2
CASRRDRASTGELFF
>TRBV20-1|TRBJ2-3
CSAEIAGTTDTQYF
>TRBV19|TRBJ2-5
CASSIVAGDEETQYF
>TRBV19|TRBJ2-5
CASSLSMSETQYF
>TRBV7-9|TRBJ2-7
CASSPVAEYEQYF
>TRBV12-3/TRBV12-4|TRBJ2-1
CASTHGGLGPYNEQFF
>TRBV4-1|TRBJ2-5
CASSLTLAAGAQETQYF
>TRBV5-1|TRBJ2-3
CASGTPGTDTQYF
>TRBV19|TRBJ2-1
CASRDLNYNEQFF
>TRBV2|TRBJ2-1
CASSEARTSAYNEQFF
>TRBV12-3/TRBV12-4|TRBJ2-3
CASSLWRSSTDTQYF
>TRBV19|TRBJ1-6
CASSKDWDLHF
>TRBV7-2|TRBJ2-1
CASSFNPRPAGGPGNEQFF
>TRBV4-2|TRBJ2-1
CASSQDRTAGAYNEQFF
>TRBV12-3/TRBV12-4|TRBJ2-7
CASSIGQGVYEQYF
>TRBV4-1|TRBJ2-3
CASSQRLAGNTDTQYF
>TRBV12-3/TRBV12-4|TRBJ2-5
CASSGGSETQYF
>TRBV19|TRBJ2-7
CASSPRTGTYEQYF
>TRBV28|TRBJ2-3
CASTLTWESSTDTQYF
>TRBV27|TRBJ2-3
CASGGVVVSGSSDTQYF
>TRBV3-1|TRBJ2-3
CASSQALADLTDTQYF
>TRBV27|TRBJ2-3
CASSLQNTQYF
>TRBV30|TRBJ2-1
CARSGGTYNEQFF
>TRBV25-1|TRBJ2-1
CASQILGGPAHEQFF
>TRBV5-1|TRBJ2-4
CASSLDSGVVNIQYF
>TRBV6-4|TRBJ1-1
CASSDSGEATEAFF
>TRBV18|TRBJ1-1
CASSPPGGRMNTEAFF
>TRBV20-1|TRBJ2-1
CSVRAGSNNEQFF
>TRBV12-3/TRBV12-4|TRBJ1-3
CASRLPGQTYSGNTIYF
>TRBV5-4|TRBJ2-1
CASRRRQDRIEQFF
>TRBV6-1|TRBJ2-5
CASSLGRETQYF
>TRBV12-3/TRBV12-4|TRBJ1-2
CASTHPRGNYGYTF
>TRBV5-1|TRBJ1-1
CASSLGTEAFF
>TRBV29-1|TRBJ2-7
CSVVGTSTYEQYF
>TRBV12-5|TRBJ2-7
CASDQRTGTPYEQYF
>TRBV7-7|TRBJ2-1
CASSPTSGRTTSYNEQFF
>TRBV19|TRBJ1-3
CASSHGSSGNTIYF
>TRBV28|TRBJ1-5
CASSLPGLPQHF
>TRBV11-2|TRBJ2-3
CASSQRTGGGSDTQYF
>TRBV5-1|TRBJ2-5
CASSLAWGIGETQYF
>TRBV5-1|TRBJ2-1
CASSLVTPSSYNEQFF
>TRBV12-3/TRBV12-4|TRBJ1-1
CASSLGTGYTEAFF
>TRBV6-1|TRBJ2-7
CASRPGTELYEQYF
>TRBV5-6|TRBJ1-5
CASSHQGPHQPQHF
>TRBV19|TRBJ2-1
CASSVRGAAEQFF
>TRBV7-9|TRBJ2-5
CASSLASEGRSETQYF